The clone carrying this TCR beta chain has just one count. Trimming stripped 2 bases from V and 1 base from J, with 9 bases between. Germline CDR1 and CDR2: MDHEN and SYDVKM. There are 15 residues in the CDR3. The sample comes from a study of T cell changes during pregnancy in multiple sclerosis. TCRdb keeps only in-frame clones here, not all; method: immunoSEQ multiplex PCR. The sample holds about 89,000 clones; roughly nine tenths are singletons and the top ten take about 2.3%. The chain has TRBV28 and TRBJ1-5; possibly TRBD1 for D (5 bases). This TCR was recovered from a female donor in good health, enrolled as a control in a pregnancy study. The sample consisted of peripheral blood, taken after pregnancy. The CDR3 DNA sequence: TGTGCCAGCAGTTTACAGGGTAGCAGCAATCAGCCCCAGCATTTT. Amino acids: CASSLQGSSNQPQHF.